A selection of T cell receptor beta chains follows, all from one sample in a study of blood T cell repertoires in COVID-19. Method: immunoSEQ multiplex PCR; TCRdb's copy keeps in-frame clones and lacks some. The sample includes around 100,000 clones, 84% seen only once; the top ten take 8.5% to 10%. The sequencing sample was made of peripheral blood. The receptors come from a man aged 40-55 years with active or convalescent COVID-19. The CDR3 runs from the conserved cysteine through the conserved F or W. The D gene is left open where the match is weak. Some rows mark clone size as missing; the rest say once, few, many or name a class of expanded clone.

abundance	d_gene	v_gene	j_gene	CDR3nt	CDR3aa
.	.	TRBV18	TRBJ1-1	TGTGCCAGCTCACCAAGGGAACAGGGGAACACTGAAGCTTTCTTT	CASSPREQGNTEAFF
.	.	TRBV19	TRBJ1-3	TGTGCCAGTAGTTCGGGAAGCTCTGGAAACACCATATATTTT	CASSSGSSGNTIYF
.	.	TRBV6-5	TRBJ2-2	TGTGCCAGCATCCCAGGGGGGACCGGGGAGCTGTTTTTT	CASIPGGTGELFF
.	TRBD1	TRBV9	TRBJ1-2	TGTGCCAGCAGCCCCGGGGAGGGACAGGGGGCATGGGGCTACACCTTC	CASSPGEGQGAWGYTF
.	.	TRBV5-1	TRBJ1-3	TGCGCCAGCAGCTTGGGCCCTGACAACAATGGAAACACCATATATTTT	CASSLGPDNNGNTIYF
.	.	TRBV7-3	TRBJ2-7	TGTGCCAGCAGCTTAACAGGAGACGAGCAGTACTTC	CASSLTGDEQYF
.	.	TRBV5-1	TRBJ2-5	TGCGCCAGCGGGCAACCCGGTGGGGAGACCCAGTACTTC	CASGQPGGETQYF
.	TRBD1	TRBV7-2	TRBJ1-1	TGTGCCAGCAGCGAAAACAGGGGGACCACTGAAGCTTTCTTT	CASSENRGTTEAFF
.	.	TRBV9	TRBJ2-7	TGTGCCAGCAGCGTAGACTCCAGGTTCTACGAGCAGTACTTC	CASSVDSRFYEQYF
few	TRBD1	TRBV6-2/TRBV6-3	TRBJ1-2	TGTGCCAGCAGTTACTCGAAGGGGGCTCTCGGCTACACCTTC	CASSYSKGALGYTF
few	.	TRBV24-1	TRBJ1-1	TGTGCCACCATACAGGGAATCCGCACTGAAGCTTTCTTT	CATIQGIRTEAFF
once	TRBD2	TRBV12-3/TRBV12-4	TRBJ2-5	TGTGCCAGCAGGGGACTAACGCTGGAGACCCAGTACTTC	CASRGLTLETQYF
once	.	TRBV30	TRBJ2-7	TGTGCCTGGAGTGTATCAGGGCGTCGCTACGAGCAGTACTTC	CAWSVSGRRYEQYF
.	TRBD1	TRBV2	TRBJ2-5	TGTGCCAGCAGTTCCTTGGACAGGGCTCCTAAAGAGACCCAGTACTTC	CASSSLDRAPKETQYF
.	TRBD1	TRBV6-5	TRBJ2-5	TGTGCCAGCAGCTGGACAGGGTTCGAGACCCAGTACTTC	CASSWTGFETQYF
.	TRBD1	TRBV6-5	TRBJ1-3	TGTGCCAGCAGAGGGGGCCTGTCTGGAAACACCATATATTTT	CASRGGLSGNTIYF
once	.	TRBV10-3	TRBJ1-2	TGTGCCATCAGTGGAGTCGAGGCCTATGGCTACACCTTC	CAISGVEAYGYTF
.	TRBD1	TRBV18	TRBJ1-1	TGTGCCAGCTCACCCCTTGGGACAGTCAACACTGAAGCTTTCTTT	CASSPLGTVNTEAFF
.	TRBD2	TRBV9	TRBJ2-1	TGTGCCAGCAGCGCCTCTAGCGGGGGGAAATCCTACAATGAGCAGTTCTTC	CASSASSGGKSYNEQFF
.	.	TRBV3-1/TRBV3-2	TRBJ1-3	TGTGCCAGCAGCCCCCAAGGGGGTTCTGGAAACACCATATATTTT	CASSPQGGSGNTIYF
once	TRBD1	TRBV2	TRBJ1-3	TGTGCCAGCAGTTCCGACAGGGGAGGAGGAAACACCATATATTTT	CASSSDRGGGNTIYF
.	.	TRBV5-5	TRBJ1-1	TGTGCCAGCAGCTTGGTGAGGCAAACTGAAGCTTTCTTT	CASSLVRQTEAFF
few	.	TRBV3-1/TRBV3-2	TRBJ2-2	TGTGCCAGCAGCGTGCGGACTATAACCGGGGAGCTGTTTTTT	CASSVRTITGELFF
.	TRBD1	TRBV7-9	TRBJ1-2	TGTGCCAGCAGCTTAGGCCTCGAACAGGGGGCCAGTGGCTACACCTTC	CASSLGLEQGASGYTF
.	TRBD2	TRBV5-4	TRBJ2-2	TGTGCCAGCAGCGTCGGACTAGCGGGGGCCCTTGGGGGGGAGCTGTTTTTT	CASSVGLAGALGGELFF
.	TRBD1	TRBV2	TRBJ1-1	TGTGCCAGCAGTCGGGCGACAGGGCCTGCCCCGAACACTGAAGCTTTCTTT	CASSRATGPAPNTEAFF
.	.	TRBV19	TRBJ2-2	TGTGCCAGTAACCCCCGGCGGCAGGGTGGGGAGCTGTTTTTT	CASNPRRQGGELFF
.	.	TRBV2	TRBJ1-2	TGTGCCAGCAGTGAAGGGGCAGGCCTTGGCTACACCTTC	CASSEGAGLGYTF
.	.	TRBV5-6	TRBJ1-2	TGTGCCAGCAGCGCCCCGGGACTCCCCTATGGCTACACCTTC	CASSAPGLPYGYTF
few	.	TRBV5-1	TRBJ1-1	TGCGCCAGCAGCTTGGGGATGGGGCAGTGGACTGAAGCTTTCTTT	CASSLGMGQWTEAFF
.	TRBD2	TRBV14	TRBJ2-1	TGTGCCAGCAGCTTTAGGACTAGCCTTGCCTACAATGAGCAGTTCTTC	CASSFRTSLAYNEQFF
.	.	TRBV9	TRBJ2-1	TGTGCCAGCAGCCCCAGACCGGGCAATGAGCAGTTCTTC	CASSPRPGNEQFF
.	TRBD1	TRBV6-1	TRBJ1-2	TGTGCCAGCAGTGAAGGGGGACAGGGGACTAACTATGGCTACACCTTC	CASSEGGQGTNYGYTF
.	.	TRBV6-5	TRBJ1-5	TGTGCCAGCAGCTCCCGGAGGGGCAATCAGCCCCAGCATTTT	CASSSRRGNQPQHF
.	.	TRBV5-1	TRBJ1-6	TGCGCCAGCAGCTTGGTGGCAGGGTCTAATTCACCCCTCCACTTT	CASSLVAGSNSPLHF
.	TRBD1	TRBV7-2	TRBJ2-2	TGTGCCAGCAGTTGGGACAGGGCTGCCGGGGAGCTGTTTTTT	CASSWDRAAGELFF
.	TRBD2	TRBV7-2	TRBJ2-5	TGTGCCAGCAGCTTAGCGGGGATAGCGGGGGGGCCGAGGCAAGAGACCCAGTACTTC	CASSLAGIAGGPRQETQYF
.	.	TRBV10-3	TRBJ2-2	TGTGCCATCAGTGACTTAGACACCGGGGAGCTGTTTTTT	CAISDLDTGELFF
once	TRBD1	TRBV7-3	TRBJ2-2	TGTGCCAGCAGCTCGACAGGGGGCGCCTATTCCGGGGAGCTGTTTTTT	CASSSTGGAYSGELFF
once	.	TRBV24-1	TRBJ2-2	TGTGCCACCAGTGACTATACAGGGTCCGGGGAGCTGTTTTTT	CATSDYTGSGELFF
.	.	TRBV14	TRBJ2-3	TGTGCCAGCAGCCACCGGGGCACAGATACGCAGTATTTT	CASSHRGTDTQYF
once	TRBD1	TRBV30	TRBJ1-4	TGTGCCTGGAGTGTGCGACAGGGTAATGAAAAACTGTTTTTT	CAWSVRQGNEKLFF
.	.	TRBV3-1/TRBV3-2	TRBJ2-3	TGTGCCAGCAGTGACGGGGGGCCAAGCGATACGCAGTATTTT	CASSDGGPSDTQYF
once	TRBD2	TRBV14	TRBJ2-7	TGTGCCAGCAGCCAAGCCTTTGGACTAGCGGGGGGGGAGCAGTACTTC	CASSQAFGLAGGEQYF
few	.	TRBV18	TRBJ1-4	TGTGCCAGCTCACCACAAGACAGGCCGAAAACGGAACTGTTTTTT	CASSPQDRPKTELFF
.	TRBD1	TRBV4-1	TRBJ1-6	TGCGCCAGCAGCCCCGGACAGGTTAATTCACCCCTCCACTTT	CASSPGQVNSPLHF
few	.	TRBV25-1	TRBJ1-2	TGTGCCAGCAGTCCACCGGGACAAGACTATGGCTACACCTTC	CASSPPGQDYGYTF
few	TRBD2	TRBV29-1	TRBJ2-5	TGCAGCGTGGCGGGGACTAGCGGGGTGGAGACCCAGTACTTC	CSVAGTSGVETQYF
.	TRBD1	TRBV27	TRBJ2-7	TGTGCCAGCAGCGATTCGGACAGGGACTACGAGCAGTACTTC	CASSDSDRDYEQYF
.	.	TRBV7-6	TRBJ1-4	TGTGCCAGCAGCTCAGTACAGGCCGGTAATGAAAAACTGTTTTTT	CASSSVQAGNEKLFF
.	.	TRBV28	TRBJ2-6	TGTGCCAGCAGCCCTGACGACAGCTTGGGGGCCAACGTCCTGACTTTC	CASSPDDSLGANVLTF
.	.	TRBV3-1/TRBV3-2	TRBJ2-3	TGTGCCAGCAGCCAGACAGCGGGCAAAAAACAGTATTTT	CASSQTAGKKQYF
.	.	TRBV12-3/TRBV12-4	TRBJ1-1	TGTGCCAGCAGTTTAGGAGGGAACACTGAAGCTTTCTTT	CASSLGGNTEAFF
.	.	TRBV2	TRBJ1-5	TGTGCCAGCAGGGCGAGGTGGGTGAGCAATCAGCCCCAGCATTTT	CASRARWVSNQPQHF
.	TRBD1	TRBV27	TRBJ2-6	TGTGCCAGCAATCAGGGGGCGGGTGGGGCCAACGTCCTGACTTTC	CASNQGAGGANVLTF
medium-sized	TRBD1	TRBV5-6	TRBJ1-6	TGTGCCAGCAGCTCCGGGACAGGGGAACATAATTCACCCCTCCACTTT	CASSSGTGEHNSPLHF
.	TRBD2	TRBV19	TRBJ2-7	TGTGCCAGTAGTATAGAGCGGGGGTACGAGCAGTACTTC	CASSIERGYEQYF